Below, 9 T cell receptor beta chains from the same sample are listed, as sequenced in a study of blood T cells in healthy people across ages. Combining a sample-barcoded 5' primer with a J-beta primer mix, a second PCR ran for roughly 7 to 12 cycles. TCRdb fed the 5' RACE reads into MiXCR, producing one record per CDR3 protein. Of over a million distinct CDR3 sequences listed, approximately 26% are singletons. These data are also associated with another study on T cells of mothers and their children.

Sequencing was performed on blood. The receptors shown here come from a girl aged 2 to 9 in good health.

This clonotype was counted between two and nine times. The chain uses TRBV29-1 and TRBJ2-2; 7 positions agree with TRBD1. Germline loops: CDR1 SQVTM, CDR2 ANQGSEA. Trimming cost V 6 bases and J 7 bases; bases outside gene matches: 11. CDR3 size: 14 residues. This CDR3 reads CSVAPDRLGGELFF. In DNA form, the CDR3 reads TGCAGCGTCGCCCCGGACAGGCTGGGCGGGGAGCTGTTTTTT.

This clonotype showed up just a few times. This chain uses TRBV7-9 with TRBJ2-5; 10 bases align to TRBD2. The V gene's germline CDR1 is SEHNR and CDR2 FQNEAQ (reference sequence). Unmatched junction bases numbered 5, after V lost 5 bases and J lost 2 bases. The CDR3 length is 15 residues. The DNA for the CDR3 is TGTGCCAGCAGCACGGGACTAGCGAATCAAGAGACCCAGTACTTC. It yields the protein CASSTGLANQETQYF.

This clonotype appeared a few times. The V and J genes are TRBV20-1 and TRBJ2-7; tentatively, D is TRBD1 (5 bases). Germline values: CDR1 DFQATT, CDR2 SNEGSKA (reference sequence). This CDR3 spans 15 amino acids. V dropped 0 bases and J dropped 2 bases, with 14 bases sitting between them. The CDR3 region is CSARDPQGRAYEQYF. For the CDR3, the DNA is TGCAGTGCTAGAGATCCCCAGGGAAGAGCCTACGAGCAGTACTTC.

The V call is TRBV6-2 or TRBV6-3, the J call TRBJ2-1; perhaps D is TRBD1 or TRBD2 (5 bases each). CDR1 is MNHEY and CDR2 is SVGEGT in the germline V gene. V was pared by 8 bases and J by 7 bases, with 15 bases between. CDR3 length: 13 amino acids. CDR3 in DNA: TGTGCCAGCTCGATCGGGTGGGGGAATGAGCAGTTCTTC. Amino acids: CASSIGWGNEQFF.

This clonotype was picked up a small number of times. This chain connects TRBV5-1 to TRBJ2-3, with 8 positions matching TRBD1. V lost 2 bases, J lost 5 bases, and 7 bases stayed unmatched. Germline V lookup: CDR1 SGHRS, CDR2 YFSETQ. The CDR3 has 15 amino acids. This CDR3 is CASSFSQGAIDTQYF. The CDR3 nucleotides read TGCGCCAGCAGCTTTTCGCAGGGGGCGATAGATACGCAGTATTTT.

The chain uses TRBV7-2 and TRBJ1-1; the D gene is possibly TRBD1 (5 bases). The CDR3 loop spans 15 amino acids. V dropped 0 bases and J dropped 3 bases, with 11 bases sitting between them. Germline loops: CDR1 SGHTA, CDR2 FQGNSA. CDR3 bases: TGTGCCAGCAGCTTAGCGGCAGGGACCTACACTGAAGCTTTCTTT. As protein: CASSLAAGTYTEAFF.

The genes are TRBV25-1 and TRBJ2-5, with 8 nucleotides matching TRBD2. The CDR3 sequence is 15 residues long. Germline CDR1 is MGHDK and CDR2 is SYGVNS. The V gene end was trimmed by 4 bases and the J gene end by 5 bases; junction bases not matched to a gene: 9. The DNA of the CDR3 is TGTGCCAGCAGTGCGACCTTAGCGGGGAGGGAGACCCAGTACTTC. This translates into CASSATLAGRETQYF.

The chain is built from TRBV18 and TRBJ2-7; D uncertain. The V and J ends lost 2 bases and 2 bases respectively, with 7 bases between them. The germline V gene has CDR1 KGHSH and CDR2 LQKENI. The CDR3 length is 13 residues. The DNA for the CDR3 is TGTGCCAGCTCACCAGATGGGGCCTACGAGCAGTACTTC. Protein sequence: CASSPDGAYEQYF.

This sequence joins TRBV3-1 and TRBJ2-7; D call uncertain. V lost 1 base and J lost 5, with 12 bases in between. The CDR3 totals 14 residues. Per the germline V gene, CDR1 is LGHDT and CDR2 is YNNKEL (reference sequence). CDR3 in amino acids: CASSQASQVHEQYF. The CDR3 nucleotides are TGTGCCAGCAGCCAAGCGTCCCAGGTGCACGAGCAGTACTTC.